Presented here are 6 T cell receptor beta chains from one specimen sequenced in a study of T cell repertoires in cytomegalovirus infection. In TCRdb, the reads were re-called with MiXCR into one record per CDR3 protein. There are some 100,000 distinct CDR3 sequences in the sample; 23% occur only once, and approximately 40% lies in the top ten. What was sequenced was CD8+ T cells from PBMCs. The receptors stem from a human donor in good health (CMV status not recorded). Some clones in this sample may be carry-over from other donors' samples.

The chain is built from TRBV28 and TRBJ1-1; D unclear. There are 16 residues in the CDR3. Trimming took off 7 bases at V and 4 bases at J, with 22 bases between the two ends. Germline CDR1 is MDHEN and CDR2 is SYDVKM. CDR3: CASTQTDTPWGTEAFF. For the CDR3, the DNA is TGTGCCAGCACCCAAACCGACACCCCATGGGGCACTGAAGCTTTCTTT.

This clonotype was recorded many times. The chain recombines TRBV7-8 with TRBJ2-7; D may be TRBD2 (5 bases). The germline CDR1 and CDR2 sequences are SGHVS and FQNEAQ. V was pared by 3 bases and J by 4 bases, with 10 bases between. This CDR3 is 13 amino acids long. This chain's CDR3 is CASSFSGEYEQYF. As DNA, the CDR3 is TGTGCCAGCAGCTTTTCCGGGGAGTACGAGCAGTACTTC. Using reference TRBV7-8 and TRBJ2-7 for the parts outside the CDR3, the full variable domain is GAGVSQSPRYKVAKRGQDVALRCDPISGHVSLFWYQQALGQGPEFLTYFQNEAQLDKSGLPSDRFFAERPEGSVSTLKIQRTQQEDSAVYLCASSFSGEYEQYFGPGTRLTVT.

This clonotype has only a few counts. The rearrangement joins TRBV19 to TRBJ2-1, with TRBD2 matching over 8 bases. The CDR3 runs to 16 residues. The germline gives CDR1 LNHDA, CDR2 SQIVND (reference sequence). V shed 0 bases, J shed 3 bases, and the junction held 4 bases outside the gene matches. CDR3 DNA sequence: TGTGCCAGTAGTATAGAGTTTACTAGCGGCTACAATGAGCAGTTCTTC. This gives the protein CASSIEFTSGYNEQFF.

This clonotype occurred a few times. V is TRBV7-9 and J is TRBJ2-3; 8 bases are a match to TRBD2. V trimming: 5 bases; J trimming: 7 bases; junction bases outside the gene matches: 8. Germline V gives CDR1 SEHNR, CDR2 FQNEAQ (reference sequence). The CDR3 consists of 14 residues. The CDR3 reads CASSPSGGGYTQYF. The DNA for the CDR3 is TGTGCCAGCAGCCCCAGCGGGGGAGGATATACGCAGTATTTT.

The genes are TRBV28 and TRBJ2-5; no definite D call. In germline, CDR1 is MDHEN, CDR2 SYDVKM. V lost 9 bases and J lost 3, with 14 bases in between. This CDR3 contains 13 residues. The CDR3 DNA reads TGTGCCAGTTTGTGGTCTGGCGAAGAGACCCAGTACTTC. Protein sequence: CASLWSGEETQYF.

This CDR3 reads CASSLGTYTDTQYF. CDR3 nucleotides: TGTGCCAGCAGCTTGGGGACTTACACAGATACGCAGTATTTT. The genes are TRBV5-5 and TRBJ2-3; a possible D gene is TRBD2 (5 bases). The V gene lost 0 bases and the J gene lost 2 bases, with 7 bases spanning the gap. This CDR3 contains 14 residues. From germline, CDR1 is SGHKS and CDR2 YYEKEE (reference sequence). Drawing the rest from reference TRBV5-5 and TRBJ2-3, the complete variable domain is DAGVTQSPTHLIKTRGQQVTLRCSPISGHKSVSWYQQVLGQGPQFIFQYYEKEERGRGNFPDRFSARQFPNYSSELNVNALLLGDSALYLCASSLGTYTDTQYFGPGTRLTVL.